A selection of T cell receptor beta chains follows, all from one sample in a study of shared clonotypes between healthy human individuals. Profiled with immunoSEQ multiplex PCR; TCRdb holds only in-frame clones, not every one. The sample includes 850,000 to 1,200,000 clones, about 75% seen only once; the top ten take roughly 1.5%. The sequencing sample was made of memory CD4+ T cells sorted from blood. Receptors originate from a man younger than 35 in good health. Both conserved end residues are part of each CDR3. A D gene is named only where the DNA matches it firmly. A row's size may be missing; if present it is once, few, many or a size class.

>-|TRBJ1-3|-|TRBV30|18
CAWRYSAGSGSSGNTIYF
TGTGCCTGGAGATATAGTGCCGGGTCAGGTAGTTCAGGAAACACCATATATTTT
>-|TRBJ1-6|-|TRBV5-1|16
CASSKEPDSYNSPLHF
TGCGCCAGCAGCAAAGAACCAGACAGTTATAATTCACCCCTCCACTTT
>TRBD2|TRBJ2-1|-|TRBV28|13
CASSLGLGIEQFF
TGTGCCAGCAGTTTAGGACTAGGGATTGAGCAGTTCTTC
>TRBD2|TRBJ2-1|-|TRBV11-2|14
CASSYGTSGGEQFF
TGTGCCAGCAGCTACGGGACTAGCGGGGGCGAGCAGTTCTTC
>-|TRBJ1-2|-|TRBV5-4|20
CASSLFPLTEGRDRNYGYTF
TGTGCCAGCAGCTTGTTCCCCCTTACCGAAGGACGGGATCGAAACTATGGCTACACCTTC
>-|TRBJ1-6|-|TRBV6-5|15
CASSYLGGRSSPLHF
TGTGCCAGCAGTTACCTGGGGGGCCGGTCTTCACCCCTCCACTTT
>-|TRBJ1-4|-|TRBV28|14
CASDSGGGGEKLFF
TGTGCCAGCGATTCCGGGGGCGGCGGGGAAAAACTGTTTTTT
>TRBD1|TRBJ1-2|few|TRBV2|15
CASSESGQGAVGYTF
TGTGCCAGCAGTGAATCCGGACAGGGGGCGGTTGGCTACACCTTC
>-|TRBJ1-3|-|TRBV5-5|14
CASSFWGSGNTIYF
TGTGCCAGCAGCTTCTGGGGATCTGGAAACACCATATATTTT
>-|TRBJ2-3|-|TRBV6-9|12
CASKRRTDTQYF
TGTGCCAGCAAAAGACGTACAGATACGCAGTATTTT
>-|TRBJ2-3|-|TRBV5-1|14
CASSSSGTPDTQYF
TGCGCCAGCAGCTCTTCCGGGACCCCTGATACGCAGTATTTT
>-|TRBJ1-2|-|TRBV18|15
CASSPNRGTNYGYTF
TGTGCCAGCTCACCAAATAGGGGTACTAATTATGGCTACACCTTC
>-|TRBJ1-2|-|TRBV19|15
CASSPDMTEGYGYTF
TGTGCCAGTAGCCCGGACATGACGGAGGGGTATGGCTACACCTTC
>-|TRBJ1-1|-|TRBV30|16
CAWSQSPLGGNTEAFF
TGTGCCTGGAGCCAAAGTCCCCTGGGGGGGAACACTGAAGCTTTCTTT
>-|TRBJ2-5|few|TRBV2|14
CASSVRAGRETQYF
TGTGCCAGCAGTGTACGGGCCGGTAGGGAGACCCAGTACTTC
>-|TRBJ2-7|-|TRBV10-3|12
CAISESEYEQYF
TGTGCCATCAGTGAGTCGGAATACGAGCAGTACTTC
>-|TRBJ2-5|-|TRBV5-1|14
CASSGPLAAETQYF
TGCGCCAGCAGCGGACCACTAGCTGCGGAGACCCAGTACTTC
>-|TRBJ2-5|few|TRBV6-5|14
CASSRNFNQETQYF
TGTGCCAGCAGTAGAAACTTCAACCAAGAGACCCAGTACTTC
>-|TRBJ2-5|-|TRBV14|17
CASSQSSFLGGQETQYF
TGTGCCAGCAGCCAATCCTCCTTTTTAGGGGGCCAAGAGACCCAGTACTTC
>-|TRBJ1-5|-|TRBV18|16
CASSPSVGVSNQPQHF
TGTGCCAGCTCACCTTCGGTCGGAGTTTCCAATCAGCCCCAGCATTTT
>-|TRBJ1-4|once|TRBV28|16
CASSAPRGATNEKLFF
TGTGCCAGCAGTGCCCCCCGGGGGGCAACTAATGAAAAACTGTTTTTT
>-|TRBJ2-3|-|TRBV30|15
CAWSVRRSSTDTQYF
TGTGCCTGGAGTGTAAGGCGGTCTAGCACAGATACGCAGTATTTT
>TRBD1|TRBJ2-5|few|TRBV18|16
CASSRQGGPFQETQYF
TGTGCCAGCTCGAGACAGGGGGGTCCCTTTCAAGAGACCCAGTACTTC
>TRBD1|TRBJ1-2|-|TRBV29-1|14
CSVPGTGGIYGYTF
TGCAGCGTGCCCGGGACAGGGGGTATCTATGGCTACACCTTC
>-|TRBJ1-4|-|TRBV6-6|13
CASSYSPEMGLFF
TGTGCCAGCAGTTACTCGCCGGAGATGGGACTGTTTTTT
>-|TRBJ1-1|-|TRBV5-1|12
CASSVSAGEAFF
TGCGCCAGCAGCGTATCCGCGGGGGAGGCTTTCTTT
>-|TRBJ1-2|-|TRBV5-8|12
CASSLAHYGYTF
TGTGCCAGCAGCTTAGCCCACTATGGCTACACCTTC
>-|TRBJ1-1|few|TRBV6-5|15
CASNLAGKGGTEAFF
TGTGCCAGCAACCTAGCTGGCAAGGGGGGCACTGAAGCTTTCTTT
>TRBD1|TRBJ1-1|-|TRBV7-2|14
CASSLWTGEAEAFF
TGTGCCAGCAGCCTTTGGACAGGGGAGGCTGAAGCTTTCTTT
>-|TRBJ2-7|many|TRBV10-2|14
CASSDSGVSYEQYF
TGCGCCAGCAGTGATTCGGGGGTCTCCTACGAGCAGTACTTC
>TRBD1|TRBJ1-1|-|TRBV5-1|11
CASQGDTEAFF
TGCGCCAGCCAGGGGGACACTGAAGCTTTCTTT
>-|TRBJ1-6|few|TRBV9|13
CASSVDQAFPLHF
TGTGCCAGCAGCGTAGACCAAGCTTTTCCCCTCCACTTT
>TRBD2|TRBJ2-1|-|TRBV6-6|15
CASSYGTSGNYEQFF
TGTGCCAGCAGTTACGGGACTAGCGGGAACTATGAGCAGTTCTTC
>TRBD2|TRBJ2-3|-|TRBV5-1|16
CASSPGTSEAIDTQYF
TGCGCCAGCAGCCCGGGGACTAGCGAAGCGATAGATACGCAGTATTTT
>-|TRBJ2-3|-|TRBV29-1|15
CSVEEAGQSTDTQYF
TGCAGCGTTGAAGAGGCGGGACAGAGCACAGATACGCAGTATTTT